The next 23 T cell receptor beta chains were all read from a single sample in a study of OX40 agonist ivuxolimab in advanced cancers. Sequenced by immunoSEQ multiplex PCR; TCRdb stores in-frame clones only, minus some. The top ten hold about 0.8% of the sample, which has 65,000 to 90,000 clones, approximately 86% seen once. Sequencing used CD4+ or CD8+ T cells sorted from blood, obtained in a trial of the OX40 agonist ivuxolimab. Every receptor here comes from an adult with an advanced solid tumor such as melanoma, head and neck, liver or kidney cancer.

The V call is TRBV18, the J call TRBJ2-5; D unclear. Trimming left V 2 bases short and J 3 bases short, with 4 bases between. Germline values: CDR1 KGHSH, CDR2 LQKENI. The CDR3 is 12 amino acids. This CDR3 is CASSPTEETQYF. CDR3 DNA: TGTGCCAGCTCACCAACAGAAGAGACCCAGTACTTC.

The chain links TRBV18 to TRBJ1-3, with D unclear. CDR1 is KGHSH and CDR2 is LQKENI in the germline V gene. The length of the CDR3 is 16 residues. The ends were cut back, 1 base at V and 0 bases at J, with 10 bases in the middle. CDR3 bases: TGTGCCAGCTCACCACAACAGTTCCTCTCTGGAAACACCATATATTTT. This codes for CASSPQQFLSGNTIYF.

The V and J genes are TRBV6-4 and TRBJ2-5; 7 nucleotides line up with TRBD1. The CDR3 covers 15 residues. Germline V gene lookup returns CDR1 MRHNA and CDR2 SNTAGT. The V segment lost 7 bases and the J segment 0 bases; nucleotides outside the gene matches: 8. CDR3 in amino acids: CASTEGGTHQETQYF. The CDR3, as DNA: TGTGCCAGCACCGAAGGGGGCACACACCAAGAGACCCAGTACTTC.

The CDR3 nucleotides read TGCGCCAGCAGACAGGGGGCGGACAATGAGCAGTTCTTC. This gives the protein CASRQGADNEQFF. This rearrangement joins TRBV5-1 to TRBJ2-1, with 9 bases aligning to TRBD1. This CDR3 contains 13 residues. Germline V gives CDR1 SGHRS, CDR2 YFSETQ. V gave up 5 bases and J gave up 5 bases; unmatched junction bases: 2.

The CDR3 DNA reads TGTGCCAGCAGTGATATACTAGCGGGAGGGCCGGGATACATTCAGTACTTC. Translation: CASSDILAGGPGYIQYF. The chain couples TRBV2 to TRBJ2-4; 13 bases are a match to TRBD2. The CDR3 totals 17 residues. Germline lookup yields CDR1 SNHLY and CDR2 FYNNEI. The J segment lost 8 bases and the V segment lost 3 bases, leaving 10 bases of the junction unmatched.

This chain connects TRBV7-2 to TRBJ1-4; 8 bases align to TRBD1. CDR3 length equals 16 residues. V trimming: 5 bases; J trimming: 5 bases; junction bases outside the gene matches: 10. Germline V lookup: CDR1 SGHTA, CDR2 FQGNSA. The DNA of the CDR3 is TGTGCCAGCAGCCGAGCGACGACAGGGGTAAATGAAAAACTGTTTTTT. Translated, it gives CASSRATTGVNEKLFF.

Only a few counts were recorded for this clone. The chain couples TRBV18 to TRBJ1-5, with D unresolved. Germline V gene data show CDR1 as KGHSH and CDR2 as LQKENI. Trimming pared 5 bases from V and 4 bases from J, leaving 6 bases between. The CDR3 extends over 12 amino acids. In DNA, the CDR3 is TGTGCCAGCTCAAATACTAATCAGCCCCAGCATTTT. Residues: CASSNTNQPQHF.

The CDR3 DNA reads as TGTGCCAGCAGTTACTCGATTGGGAGGGCTGGAAACACCATATATTTT. Its translation: CASSYSIGRAGNTIYF. V gene TRBV6-5 combines with J gene TRBJ1-3; D gene uncertain. Germline CDR1 and CDR2: MNHEY and SVGAGI. This CDR3 contains 16 residues. Trimming removed 0 bases at V and 2 bases at J, with 11 bases between.

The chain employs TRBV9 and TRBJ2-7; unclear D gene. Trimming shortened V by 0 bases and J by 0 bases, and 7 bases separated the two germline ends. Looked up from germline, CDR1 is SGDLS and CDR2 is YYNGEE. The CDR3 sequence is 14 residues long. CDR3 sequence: CASSVDHFSYEQYF. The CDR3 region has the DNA TGTGCCAGCAGCGTAGATCACTTCTCCTACGAGCAGTACTTC.

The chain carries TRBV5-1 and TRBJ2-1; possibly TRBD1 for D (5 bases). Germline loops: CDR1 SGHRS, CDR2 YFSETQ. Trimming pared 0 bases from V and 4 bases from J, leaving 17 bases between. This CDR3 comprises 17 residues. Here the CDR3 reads CASSLADGQGSYNEQFF. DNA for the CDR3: TGCGCCAGCAGCTTGGCCGATGGGCAGGGAAGTTACAATGAGCAGTTCTTC.

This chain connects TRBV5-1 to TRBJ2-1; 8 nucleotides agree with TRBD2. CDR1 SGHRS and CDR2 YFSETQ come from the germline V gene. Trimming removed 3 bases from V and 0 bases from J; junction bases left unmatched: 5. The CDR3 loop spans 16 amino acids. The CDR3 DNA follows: TGCGCCAGCAGCTGGACTAGCAGGAGCTCCTACAATGAGCAGTTCTTC. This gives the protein CASSWTSRSSYNEQFF.

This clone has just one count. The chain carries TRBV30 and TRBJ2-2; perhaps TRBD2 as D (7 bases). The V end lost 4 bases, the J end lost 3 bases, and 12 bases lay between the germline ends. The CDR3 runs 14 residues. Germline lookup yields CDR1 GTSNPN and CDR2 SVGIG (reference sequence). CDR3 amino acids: CAWKGGVDTGELFF. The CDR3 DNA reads TGTGCCTGGAAAGGGGGGGTCGACACCGGGGAGCTGTTTTTT.

The CDR3 sequence is CARPRDTGELFF. In DNA form, the CDR3 reads TGTGCCAGACCGCGCGACACCGGGGAGCTGTTTTTT. The rearrangement joins TRBV6-5 to TRBJ2-2, with D hard to call. The germline V and J ends were trimmed by 9 bases and 3 bases, with 8 bases remaining between them. Germline CDR1 MNHEY, CDR2 SVGAGI. The CDR3 length is 12 residues.

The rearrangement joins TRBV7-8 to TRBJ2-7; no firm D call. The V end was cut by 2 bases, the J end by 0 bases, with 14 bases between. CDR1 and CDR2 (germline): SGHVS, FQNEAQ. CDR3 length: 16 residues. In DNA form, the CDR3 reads TGTGCCAGCAGCTTATTAATGCTGCCAAACTCCTACGAGCAGTACTTC. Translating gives CASSLLMLPNSYEQYF. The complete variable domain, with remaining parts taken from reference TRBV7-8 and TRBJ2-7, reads GAGVSQSPRYKVAKRGQDVALRCDPISGHVSLFWYQQALGQGPEFLTYFQNEAQLDKSGLPSDRFFAERPEGSVSTLKIQRTQQEDSAVYLCASSLLMLPNSYEQYFGPGTRLTVT.

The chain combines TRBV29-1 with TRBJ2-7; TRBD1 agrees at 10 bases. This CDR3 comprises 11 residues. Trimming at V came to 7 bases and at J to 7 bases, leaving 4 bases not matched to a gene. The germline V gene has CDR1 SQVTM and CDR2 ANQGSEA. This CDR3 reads CSGGTGVEQYF. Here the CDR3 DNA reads TGCAGCGGGGGGACAGGGGTTGAGCAGTACTTC.

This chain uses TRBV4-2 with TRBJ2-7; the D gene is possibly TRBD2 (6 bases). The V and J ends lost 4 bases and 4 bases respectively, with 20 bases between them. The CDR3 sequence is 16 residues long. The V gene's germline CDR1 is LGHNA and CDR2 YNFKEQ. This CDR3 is CASSPVRGRDLYEQYF. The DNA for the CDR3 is TGTGCCAGCAGCCCGGTCCGTGGGCGGGATCTTTACGAGCAGTACTTC.

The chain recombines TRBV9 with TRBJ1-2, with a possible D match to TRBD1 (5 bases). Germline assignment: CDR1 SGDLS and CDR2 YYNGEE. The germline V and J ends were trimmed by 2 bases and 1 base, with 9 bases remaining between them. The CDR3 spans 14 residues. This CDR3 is CASSVGPLNYGYTF. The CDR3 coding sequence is TGTGCCAGCAGCGTGGGACCCCTTAACTATGGCTACACCTTC.

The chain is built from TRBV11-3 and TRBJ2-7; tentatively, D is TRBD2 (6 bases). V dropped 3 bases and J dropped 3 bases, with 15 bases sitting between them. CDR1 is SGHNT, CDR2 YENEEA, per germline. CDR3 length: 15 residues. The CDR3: CASSLGGDSFYEQYF. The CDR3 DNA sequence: TGTGCCAGCAGCTTGGGGGGAGACAGTTTCTACGAGCAGTACTTC.

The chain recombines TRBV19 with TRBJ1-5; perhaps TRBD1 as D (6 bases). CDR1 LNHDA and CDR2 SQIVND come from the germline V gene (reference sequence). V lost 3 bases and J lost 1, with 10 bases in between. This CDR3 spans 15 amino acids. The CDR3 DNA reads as TGTGCCAGTAGTATTAACAGGGTAAGCAATCAGCCCCAGCATTTT. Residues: CASSINRVSNQPQHF.

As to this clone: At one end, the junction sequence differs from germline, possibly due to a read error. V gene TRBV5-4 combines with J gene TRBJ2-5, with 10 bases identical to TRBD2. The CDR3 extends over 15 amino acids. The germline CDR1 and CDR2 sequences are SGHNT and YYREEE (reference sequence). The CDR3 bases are TGTGCCAGCAGCCTATGGACTAGCGGCCAACAGACCCAGTACTTC. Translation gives CASSLWTSGQQTQYF.

The CDR3 DNA is TGTGCCAGCAGTACCCCGGGGACTAGTAGATACAATGAGCAGTTCTTC. Translation: CASSTPGTSRYNEQFF. This rearrangement joins TRBV28 to TRBJ2-1, with 8 bases matching TRBD2. V lost 5 bases, J lost 4 bases, and 10 bases stayed unmatched. CDR1 is MDHEN and CDR2 is SYDVKM in the germline V gene. This CDR3 contains 16 residues. The whole variable domain, remainder taken from reference TRBV28 and TRBJ2-1, is DVKVTQSSRYLVKRTGEKVFLECVQDMDHENMFWYRQDPGLGLRLIYFSYDVKMKEKGDIPEGYSVSREKKERFSLILESASTNQTSMYLCASSTPGTSRYNEQFFGPGTRLTVL.

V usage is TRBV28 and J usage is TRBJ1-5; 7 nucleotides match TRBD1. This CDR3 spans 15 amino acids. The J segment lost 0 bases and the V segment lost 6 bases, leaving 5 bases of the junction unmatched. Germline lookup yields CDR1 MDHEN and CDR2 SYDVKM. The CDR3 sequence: CASRTGQPSNQPQHF. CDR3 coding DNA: TGTGCCAGCAGGACGGGACAGCCTAGCAATCAGCCCCAGCATTTT.

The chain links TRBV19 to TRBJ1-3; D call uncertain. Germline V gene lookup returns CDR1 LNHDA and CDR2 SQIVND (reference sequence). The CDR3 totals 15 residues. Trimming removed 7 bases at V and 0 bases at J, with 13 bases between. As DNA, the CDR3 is TGTGCCAGTACTTTTTCCATCATCTCTGGAAACACCATATATTTT. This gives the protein CASTFSIISGNTIYF.